The sequence of this T cell receptor beta chain was determined in a study of cytotoxic CD8 clonotypes in ibrutinib-treated CLL. Study details: Partial responders roughly 25, complete 2; approximately 12 progressed and approximately 15 stayed in remission by median around 71 months.

Germline V gene data show CDR1 as KGHSH and CDR2 as LQKENI. The length of the CDR3 is 15 residues. The trim removed 5 bases at V and 4 bases at J, leaving 5 bases unmatched. Sequencing used immunoSEQ multiplex PCR; TCRdb keeps in-frame clones, though not all of them. The data hold about 40,000 clones, with approximately 71% observed a single time. Comments on this clone: Its antigen is unknown.

Study-wide findings and caveats: Clonotypes that were public were uncommon, and they contracted or stayed stable on treatment. Baseline values of clonality outstripped age-matched healthy donors and followed circulating CD8+ T-cell counts.

Sequencing was performed on PBMCs, taken at disease progression, from a patient treated with ibrutinib. This sequence joins TRBV18 and TRBJ2-1; TRBD2 matches 10 bases. The origin of this receptor is a human donor with chronic lymphocytic leukemia. The CDR3 nucleotides read TGTGCCAGCTCATCTAGCGGGAGCGTTTACAATGAGCAGTTCTTC. Translated, it gives CASSSSGSVYNEQFF.